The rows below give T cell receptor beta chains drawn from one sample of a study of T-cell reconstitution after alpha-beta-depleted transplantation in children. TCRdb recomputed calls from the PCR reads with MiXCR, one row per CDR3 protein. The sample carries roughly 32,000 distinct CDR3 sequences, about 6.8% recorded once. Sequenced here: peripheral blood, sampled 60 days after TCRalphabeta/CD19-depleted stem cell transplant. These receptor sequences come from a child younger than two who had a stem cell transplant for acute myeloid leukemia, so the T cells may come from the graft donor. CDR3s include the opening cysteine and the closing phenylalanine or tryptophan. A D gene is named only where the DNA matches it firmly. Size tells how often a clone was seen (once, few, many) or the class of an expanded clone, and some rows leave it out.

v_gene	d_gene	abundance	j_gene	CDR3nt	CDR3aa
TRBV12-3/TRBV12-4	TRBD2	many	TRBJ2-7	TGTGCCAGCAGCTCAGAGACTAGCGGGGGGGCCGAAGAGCAGTACTTC	CASSSETSGGAEEQYF
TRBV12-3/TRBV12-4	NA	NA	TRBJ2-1	TGTGCCAGTCAGGGACCCTTCGGGTTCTTC	CASQGPFGFF
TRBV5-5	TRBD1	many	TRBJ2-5	TGTGCCAGCAGCTTGACAGGGGGCAAACAAGAGACCCAGTACTTC	CASSLTGGKQETQYF
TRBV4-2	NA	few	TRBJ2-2	TGTGCCAGCAGCCAACCCGACAGTCGGAACACCGGGGAGCTGTTTTTT	CASSQPDSRNTGELFF
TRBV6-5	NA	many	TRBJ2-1	TGTGCCAGCAGTTACAGGGAAGTCTCCTACAATGAGCAGTTCTTC	CASSYREVSYNEQFF
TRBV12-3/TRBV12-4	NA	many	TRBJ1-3	TGTGCCAGCAGCCCCACCGGGGGACACTCTGGAAACACCATATATTTT	CASSPTGGHSGNTIYF
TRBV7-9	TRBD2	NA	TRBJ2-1	TGTGCCAGCAGCTTAGTGATAGCGGGAGGGGAGCAGTTCTTC	CASSLVIAGGEQFF
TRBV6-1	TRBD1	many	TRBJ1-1	TGTGCCAGCAGTGATGATTACCAGGGGGTTACGGGCACTGAAGCTTTCTTT	CASSDDYQGVTGTEAFF
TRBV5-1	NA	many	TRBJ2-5	TGCGCCAGCAGCTTGGCGAAAGGACAGTGGGGCGAGACCCAGTACTTC	CASSLAKGQWGETQYF
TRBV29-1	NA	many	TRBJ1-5	TGCAGCGTTGAAGATCCAGGGAGCAATCAGCCCCAGCATTTT	CSVEDPGSNQPQHF
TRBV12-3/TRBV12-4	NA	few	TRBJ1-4	TGTGCCAGCAGTCAAGGGCCTGAAAAACTGTTTTTT	CASSQGPEKLFF